This T cell receptor (beta chain) was captured in a study of T cell clonotyping in hematopoietic cell transplantation. Findings and limits, study-wide: CD4 and CD8 repertoire contributions could not be separated without sorting. Graft donor and pretransplant recipient Inverse Simpson Index values predicted broader posttransplant TCR diversity. Pathologically expanded recipient clonotypes increased progressively from day 30 to day 180 as diversity fell.

Comments on this clone: The antigen is undetermined.

Blood collection times were about day -28 and days 30, 100, 180 posttransplant. Clones were sequenced by immunoSEQ multiplex PCR, and TCRdb holds only the in-frame ones, with some missing. The sample consists of approximately 5,900 clones, roughly 77% of them appearing once. The source is a female patient in her thirties or forties who had an allogeneic stem cell transplant, so the T cells may come from the graft donor. Some clones in this sample may be carry-over from other donors' samples. The specimen comprised PBMCs, sampled 100 days after allogeneic stem cell transplant.

Written as DNA, the CDR3 is TGCGCCAGCAGCAAACGGGGATTTGGTGCTGAAGCTTTCTTT. This sequence encodes CASSKRGFGAEAFF. The chain is built from TRBV4-3 and TRBJ1-1; D remains unclear. Between the trimmed V and J ends, which lost 5 bases and 6 bases, there was a span of 16 bases. This CDR3 is built from 14 residues. Germline V gene sequence: CDR1 LGHNA, CDR2 YSLEER.